These 13 T cell receptor beta chains were all obtained from the same sample, sequenced in a study of blood T cell repertoires in COVID-19. Only in-frame clones appear in the TCRdb table, and some are missing; sequencing was by immunoSEQ multiplex PCR. The table includes 140,000 to 150,000 clones, around 90% detected once. The material sequenced was PBMCs or T cells enriched from blood (not recorded which). The receptor source for this set is a middle-aged woman who had been exposed to COVID-19.

This clone was observed a single time. The gene calls are TRBV12-3 or TRBV12-4 and TRBJ1-2; 8 bases are a match to TRBD1. CDR3 size: 12 residues. V lost 4 bases and J lost 6; bases outside the gene matches: 1. CDR3 sequence reads: CASSWGQDGYTF. CDR3 nucleotide sequence: TGTGCCAGCAGTTGGGGACAGGATGGCTACACCTTC.

V usage is TRBV7-2 and J usage is TRBJ1-5; unclear D gene. V shed 1 base and J shed 0 bases, with 7 bases lying between them. This CDR3 has 15 residues. Germline V CDR1 and CDR2: SGHTA, FQGNSA. The CDR3 sequence: CASSLESLSNQPQHF. The CDR3 DNA is TGTGCCAGCAGCTTAGAATCCCTTAGCAATCAGCCCCAGCATTTT.

The chain links TRBV5-4 to TRBJ2-3; TRBD2 agrees at 15 bases. This CDR3 comprises 20 residues. Germline V CDR1 and CDR2: SGHNT, YYREEE (reference sequence). Losses at the gene ends were 4 bases for V and 2 bases for J; bases not matched to a gene: 14. CDR3 DNA sequence: TGTGCCAGCAGCCTGCCTCCGGGACTAGCGGGGGGCCGAGTCACAGATACGCAGTATTTT. Protein: CASSLPPGLAGGRVTDTQYF.

The chain combines TRBV5-1 with TRBJ2-5, with D tentatively TRBD1 (6 bases). Germline V gene lookup returns CDR1 SGHRS and CDR2 YFSETQ. Deletions cut 2 bases from V and 1 base from J, with 15 bases between. The length of the CDR3 is 16 residues. The CDR3 nucleotides are TGCGCCAGCAGCTTAACGTACGACAGGTTCCAAGAGACCCAGTACTTC. As protein: CASSLTYDRFQETQYF.

The chain recombines TRBV29-1 with TRBJ2-3; no clear D. The CDR3 has 12 amino acids. CDR1 SQVTM and CDR2 ANQGSEA come from the germline V gene. Trimming removed 7 bases at V and 2 bases at J, with 10 bases between. This chain's CDR3 is CSGRQDTDTQYF. The CDR3 DNA reads TGCAGCGGAAGACAAGACACAGATACGCAGTATTTT.

The chain carries TRBV9 and TRBJ2-3; 8 bases fit TRBD2. CDR1 SGDLS and CDR2 YYNGEE come from the germline V gene. J was trimmed by 2 bases and V by 2 bases; bases with no gene match: 4. The CDR3 is 15 residues long. This CDR3 is CASSVGRAYTDTQYF. CDR3 bases: TGTGCCAGCAGCGTCGGGAGGGCCTACACAGATACGCAGTATTTT.

V is TRBV18 and J is TRBJ2-7, with TRBD2 identical over 8 bases. With 6 bases clipped from V and 7 bases from J, the junction kept 8 bases outside the gene matches. From germline, CDR1 is KGHSH and CDR2 LQKENI. This CDR3 is 13 amino acids long. CDR3 coding DNA: TGTGCCAGCTCGCTCCGGGGGGGCCGGGAGCAGTACTTC. Residues: CASSLRGGREQYF. Using reference TRBV18 and TRBJ2-7 for the parts outside the CDR3, the full variable domain is NAGVMQNPRHLVRRRGQEARLRCSPMKGHSHVYWYRQLPEEGLKFMVYLQKENIIDESGMPKERFSAEFPKEGPSILRIQQVVRGDSAAYFCASSLRGGREQYFGPGTRLTVT.

This clone has a single count. This rearrangement joins TRBV4-1 to TRBJ2-7; TRBD2 aligns across 15 bases. V dropped 4 bases and J dropped 3; count of bases not matched to a gene: 13. The V gene's germline CDR1 is MGHRA and CDR2 YSYEKL. The CDR3 is 19 amino acids. The CDR3 nucleotides are TGCGCCAGCAGCCCGAGTGGGACTAGCGGGGGGCTATTTGACTACGAGCAGTACTTC. Translated: CASSPSGTSGGLFDYEQYF.

V is TRBV28 and J is TRBJ1-4, with D tentatively TRBD1 (5 bases). Trimming took 5 bases from V and 0 from J, leaving 10 bases between them. This CDR3 has 15 residues. The germline CDR1 and CDR2 sequences are MDHEN and SYDVKM. The CDR3 sequence is CASSGGGATNEKLFF. CDR3 nucleotide sequence: TGTGCCAGCAGTGGGGGGGGTGCAACTAATGAAAAACTGTTTTTT.

The chain links TRBV7-8 to TRBJ1-1, with D tentatively TRBD1 (6 bases). The germline V gene has CDR1 SGHVS and CDR2 FQNEAQ. There are 14 residues in the CDR3. V was cut by 5 bases and J by 5 bases, with 15 bases left in between. The CDR3, as DNA: TGTGCCAGCAGCCGAGGACAGCAGGGGACTGAAGCTTTCTTT. Protein: CASSRGQQGTEAFF.

The rearrangement joins TRBV5-6 to TRBJ2-7; D not resolved. CDR1 is SGHDT, CDR2 YYEEEE, per germline. This CDR3 has 14 amino acids. Trimming cost V 4 bases and J 0 bases, with 11 bases left between them. The CDR3 loop reads CASSDRGSSYEQYF. Here the CDR3 DNA reads TGTGCCAGCAGCGACCGAGGATCCTCCTACGAGCAGTACTTC.

The rearrangement links TRBV5-6 to TRBJ2-7; D is unclear. This CDR3 has 13 amino acids. Germline lookup yields CDR1 SGHDT and CDR2 YYEEEE. With 2 bases removed from V and 0 bases from J, the gap between germline ends came to 6 bases. DNA for the CDR3: TGTGCCAGCAGCTTTTCCAGCTCCTACGAGCAGTACTTC. It translates to CASSFSSSYEQYF. The full variable domain, in which reference TRBV5-6 and TRBJ2-7 provide the parts outside the CDR3, is DAGVTQSPTHLIKTRGQQVTLRCSPKSGHDTVSWYQQALGQGPQFIFQYYEEEERQRGNFPDRFSGHQFPNYSSELNVNALLLGDSALYLCASSFSSSYEQYFGPGTRLTVT.

Written as DNA, the CDR3 is TGTGCCAGCAGCTTGCACACGAATGGCTACACCTTC. Protein sequence: CASSLHTNGYTF. The chain recombines TRBV7-2 with TRBJ1-2; unclear D gene. The CDR3 covers 12 residues. Trimming removed 3 bases from V and 6 bases from J, with 8 bases in between. Germline lookup yields CDR1 SGHTA and CDR2 FQGNSA. The full variable domain, completed using reference TRBV7-2 and TRBJ1-2, is GAGVSQSPSNKVTEKGKDVELRCDPISGHTALYWYRQSLGQGLEFLIYFQGNSAPDKSGLPSDRFSAERTGGSVSTLTIQRTQQEDSAVYLCASSLHTNGYTFGSGTRLTVV.